The 30 T cell receptor beta chains presented below share a single source sample, sequenced in a study of blood T cells in healthy people across ages. The second PCR ran about 6 to 11 cycles with a sample-barcoded 5' primer and J-beta primers. TCRdb called the 5' RACE reads again in MiXCR, with one record for every CDR3 protein. This sample yields some 900,000 distinct CDR3 sequences, of which 45% to 50% are seen a single time; around 15% belongs to the top ten. Sequencing was carried out using blood. The receptors shown here come from a young man in good health.

This clonotype appeared once. V usage is TRBV15 and J usage is TRBJ2-7; D uncertain. Trimming took 5 bases from V and 6 from J, leaving 17 bases between them. CDR1 and CDR2 from the germline V gene are LNHNV and YYDKDF (reference sequence). The CDR3 totals 14 residues. CDR3 bases: TGTGCCACCAGCCGAGTAACTCAACTTGGCGAGCAGTACTTC. Translation gives CATSRVTQLGEQYF.

The rearrangement joins TRBV27 to TRBJ2-1, with D unclear. This CDR3 has 13 amino acids. V was shortened by 4 bases and J by 5 bases, with 9 bases between the two germline ends. Per the germline V gene, CDR1 is MNHEY and CDR2 is SMNVEV (reference sequence). In DNA form, the CDR3 reads TGTGCCAGCAGTTCTGACTCGAACAATGAGCAGTTCTTC. It translates to CASSSDSNNEQFF.

The J gene is TRBJ2-5, the V gene TRBV5-1; D unclear. The CDR3 consists of 15 residues. The germline V gene has CDR1 SGHRS and CDR2 YFSETQ. Deletions cut 0 bases from V and 1 base from J, with 10 bases between. The CDR3, as DNA: TGCGCCAGCAGCTTGGACGCCCAGAGCCAAGAGACCCAGTACTTC. It translates to CASSLDAQSQETQYF.

This clonotype was detected only a few times. At one boundary the junction diverges from the germline segment, which might be a read error. CDR3 amino acids: CASSPGFQDDTQYF. The DNA for the CDR3 is TGTGCAAGCAGCCCGGGATTCCAAGATGATACGCAGTATTTT. The rearrangement uses TRBV27 and TRBJ2-3, with D possibly matching TRBD2 (5 bases). Germline assignment: CDR1 MNHEY and CDR2 SMNVEV (reference sequence). CDR3 length: 14 amino acids.

The sample holds one count of this clonotype. This chain uses TRBV24-1 with TRBJ2-7; D possibly matches TRBD1 or TRBD2 (6 bases each). The CDR3 spans 14 residues. V was clipped by 4 bases and J by 6 bases, with 15 bases between them. The germline V gene has CDR1 KGHDR and CDR2 SFDVKD. This CDR3 is CATSDRTEGGEQYF. As DNA, the CDR3 is TGTGCCACCAGTGACCGGACAGAGGGAGGCGAGCAGTACTTC.

This clonotype occurred a few times. The V and J genes are TRBV27 and TRBJ2-5; D is perhaps TRBD1 or TRBD2 (5 bases each). The V gene's germline CDR1 is MNHEY and CDR2 SMNVEV (reference sequence). The CDR3 spans 15 residues. With 1 base removed from V and 2 bases from J, the gap between germline ends came to 11 bases. The CDR3 sequence is CASSLLGTVQETQYF. The CDR3 coding sequence is TGTGCCAGCAGTTTATTGGGGACGGTACAAGAGACCCAGTACTTC.

The J gene is TRBJ1-1, the V gene TRBV12-3 or TRBV12-4; D remains unclear. Trimming took 6 bases from V and 2 from J, leaving 10 bases between them. The CDR3 spans 13 residues. The CDR3 is CASRKAPNTEAFF. DNA for the CDR3: TGTGCCAGCAGAAAAGCCCCTAACACTGAAGCTTTCTTT.

The chain combines TRBV4-3 with TRBJ1-5; D might be TRBD1 (5 bases). With 1 base removed from V and 7 bases from J, the gap between germline ends came to 17 bases. Germline-derived CDR1 and CDR2 are LGHNA and YSLEER. The CDR3 extends over 16 amino acids. In DNA form, the CDR3 reads TGCGCCAGCAGCCAAGGTCGCGGTCAGGGAGGCCAGCCCCAGCATTTT. Amino acids: CASSQGRGQGGQPQHF.

This clonotype appeared a few times. This rearrangement joins TRBV20-1 to TRBJ1-2; 7 positions match TRBD1. CDR1 DFQATT and CDR2 SNEGSKA come from the germline V gene (reference sequence). The CDR3 loop spans 14 amino acids. J was trimmed by 7 bases and V by 5 bases; bases with no gene match: 13. CDR3 sequence: CSASQGSPAIGYTF. As DNA, the CDR3 is TGCAGTGCTTCACAGGGGAGTCCCGCTATTGGCTACACCTTC.

The genes are TRBV9 and TRBJ2-1; TRBD1 aligns across 12 bases. The CDR3 runs to 15 residues. CDR1 is SGDLS and CDR2 is YYNGEE in the germline V gene. With 3 bases clipped from V and 7 bases from J, the junction kept 5 bases outside the gene matches. CDR3 region: CASSGPGQGANEQFF. The CDR3 bases are TGTGCCAGCAGCGGACCGGGACAGGGGGCAAATGAGCAGTTCTTC.

The chain links TRBV28 to TRBJ2-3, with 12 bases that match TRBD2. Germline loops: CDR1 MDHEN, CDR2 SYDVKM. V was pared by 4 bases and J by 2 bases, with 7 bases of the junction left unmatched. There are 17 residues in the CDR3. The DNA of the CDR3 is TGTGCCAGCAGTTATCTAGCGGGAGGGCCTGTCACAGATACGCAGTATTTT. Its protein product is CASSYLAGGPVTDTQYF.

V usage is TRBV2 and J usage is TRBJ2-1; the match to TRBD2 covers 11 bases. Per the germline V gene, CDR1 is SNHLY and CDR2 is FYNNEI. V dropped 11 bases and J dropped 6; count of bases not matched to a gene: 9. This CDR3 has 14 amino acids. For the CDR3, the DNA is TGTGCCTGCTCCGGGACTAGCGGATTCAATGAGCAGTTCTTC. Its protein product is CACSGTSGFNEQFF.

The gene calls are TRBV29-1 and TRBJ2-7; D is unclear. This CDR3 has 12 residues. V was clipped by 7 bases and J by 3 bases, with 13 bases between them. Germline CDR1 SQVTM, CDR2 ANQGSEA. CDR3 DNA sequence: TGCAGCGCTGCTTTGTGGAACTACGAGCAGTACTTC. It translates to CSAALWNYEQYF.

This chain joins TRBV4-2 and TRBJ2-2; D is perhaps TRBD1 (5 bases). The CDR3 extends over 15 amino acids. Germline CDR1 and CDR2: LGHNA and YNFKEQ. With 1 base removed from V and 5 bases from J, the gap between germline ends came to 11 bases. CDR3 amino acids: CASSQAQGGTGELFF. DNA of the CDR3: TGTGCCAGCAGCCAAGCTCAGGGTGGGACCGGGGAGCTGTTTTTT.

This clonotype showed up just once. A much larger clone is a single base away; this may be a read error. The chain joins TRBV24-1 to TRBJ2-3; D possibly corresponds to TRBD1 (6 bases). The CDR3 runs to 14 residues. V was pared by 8 bases and J by 2 bases, with 13 bases between. Germline V lookup: CDR1 KGHDR, CDR2 SFDVKD. The chain's CDR3 is CATMNRAITDTQYF. The CDR3 DNA reads TGTGCCACCATGAACAGGGCTATCACAGATACGCAGTATTTT.

The chain has TRBV11-2 and TRBJ2-1, with TRBD2 matching 7 bases. Germline V gene lookup returns CDR1 SGHAT and CDR2 FQNNGV. CDR3 length equals 18 residues. The junction had 14 bases not matched to a gene; V was cut back by 6 bases and J by 0 bases. The CDR3 DNA sequence: TGTGCCAGCAGTAGAGCATCACGGGGGGTAGGCTCCTACAATGAGCAGTTCTTC. This encodes CASSRASRGVGSYNEQFF.

CDR3 amino acids: CSASEMGRQETQYF. The CDR3 DNA sequence: TGCAGTGCTTCCGAGATGGGCCGTCAAGAGACCCAGTACTTC. The V and J genes are TRBV20-1 and TRBJ2-5; D unresolved. This CDR3 comprises 14 residues. Germline CDR1 and CDR2: DFQATT and SNEGSKA (reference sequence). V shed 5 bases and J shed 2 bases, with 15 bases lying between them.

The V call is TRBV2, the J call TRBJ1-6; D perhaps matches TRBD1 (5 bases). V was cut by 5 bases and J by 8 bases, with 13 bases left in between. Germline V gives CDR1 SNHLY, CDR2 FYNNEI. The CDR3 is made up of 14 amino acids. Written as DNA, the CDR3 is TGTGCCAGCAGTTCCCAGGGAATTTATTCACCCCTCCACTTT. Translating gives CASSSQGIYSPLHF.

In DNA, the CDR3 is TGCAGCGTTGAAGTGCCAGGCCGCTACGAGCAGTACTTC. Its translation: CSVEVPGRYEQYF. The genes are TRBV29-1 and TRBJ2-7; D gene uncertain. V was pared by 1 base and J by 3 bases, with 10 bases between. Germline CDR1 and CDR2: SQVTM and ANQGSEA. This CDR3 is built from 13 residues.

The rearrangement joins TRBV7-2 to TRBJ2-3, with 8 bases lining up with TRBD2. Germline CDR1 SGHTA, CDR2 FQGNSA. The CDR3 has 15 residues. V lost 1 base and J lost 7; bases outside the gene matches: 7. CDR3 in DNA: TGTGCCAGCAGCTTAGACGGGGGGGCAGGGTATACGCAGTATTTT. Its protein product is CASSLDGGAGYTQYF.

The chain links TRBV4-2 to TRBJ2-1, with 7 bases that match TRBD2. The closer fit of TRBJ2-7 to the DNA end suggests the J call may be wrong. CDR3 size: 16 residues. Germline V CDR1 and CDR2: LGHNA, YNFKEQ. CDR3 sequence: CASSQDGAGEYNEQYF. The CDR3, as DNA: TGTGCCAGCAGCCAAGATGGGGCGGGGGAGTACAATGAGCAGTACTTC.

The table lists this clonotype with a few counts. The chain joins TRBV4-1 to TRBJ2-3; D gene ambiguous. Germline CDR1 and CDR2: MGHRA and YSYEKL. V lost 2 bases and J lost 6, with 9 bases in between. The CDR3 consists of 13 residues. This CDR3 reads CASSQLGPDTQYF. The CDR3 region has the DNA TGCGCCAGCAGCCAACTTGGCCCGGATACGCAGTATTTT.

The V call is TRBV25-1, the J call TRBJ1-6; possibly TRBD1 for D (5 bases). The V and J ends lost 7 bases and 7 bases respectively, with 11 bases between them. In germline, CDR1 is MGHDK, CDR2 SYGVNS. The CDR3 has 13 amino acids. The CDR3 loop is CASNWDPNSPLHF. DNA for the CDR3: TGTGCCAGCAACTGGGACCCAAATTCACCCCTCCACTTT.

The chain combines TRBV6-2 or TRBV6-3 with TRBJ2-7, with TRBD1 matching 9 bases. The trim removed 7 bases at V and 0 bases at J, leaving 7 bases unmatched. This CDR3 spans 15 amino acids. CDR1 is MNHEY, CDR2 SVGEGT, per germline. The CDR3 here is CASNIGQGFSYEQYF. In DNA, the CDR3 is TGTGCCAGCAATATCGGACAGGGGTTCTCCTACGAGCAGTACTTC.

V gene TRBV29-1 combines with J gene TRBJ2-7; D may be TRBD1 (5 bases). The CDR3 sequence is 11 residues long. In germline, CDR1 is SQVTM, CDR2 ANQGSEA. V was cut by 7 bases and J by 2 bases, with 9 bases left in between. CDR3 sequence reads: CSARQTYEQYF. CDR3 nucleotide sequence: TGCAGCGCCCGACAGACCTACGAGCAGTACTTC.

The chain employs TRBV20-1 and TRBJ2-7; 10 nucleotides align to TRBD1. After removal of 0 bases from V and 4 bases from J, the junction contained 15 bases not matched to a gene. CDR3 length equals 18 residues. Per germline, CDR1 DFQATT and CDR2 SNEGSKA (reference sequence). CDR3 sequence reads: CSAREGQGLRITLYEQYF. In nucleotides, the CDR3 is TGCAGTGCTAGAGAGGGACAGGGGCTACGAATCACCCTTTACGAGCAGTACTTC.

Worth noting for this clonotype: One junction end does not reproduce the germline sequence, and a read error may be involved. The rearrangement uses TRBV28 and TRBJ1-2; 9 bases are shared with TRBD1. The CDR3 runs 15 residues. Germline V gene lookup returns CDR1 MDHEN and CDR2 SYDVKM. The CDR3 coding sequence is TGTGCCAGCAGTGCCGGGACAGGGATTAACTATGACTACACCTTC. It encodes CASSAGTGINYDYTF.

This clonotype was counted a few times. V and J are TRBV4-1 and TRBJ2-3; TRBD2 might be the D (7 bases). V was trimmed by 0 bases and J by 4 bases, leaving 14 bases between them. CDR1 is MGHRA and CDR2 is YSYEKL in the germline V gene. The CDR3 sequence is 16 residues long. The CDR3 spells CASSQDIGGGADTQYF. The DNA for the CDR3 is TGCGCCAGCAGCCAAGATATTGGGGGGGGCGCAGATACGCAGTATTTT.

This clonotype appeared a single time. The CDR3 region has the DNA TGTGCCAGCAGTGGCCAGACAGGGGGCTACAATGAGCAGTTCTTC. The encoded protein is CASSGQTGGYNEQFF. The chain carries TRBV2 and TRBJ2-1, with TRBD1 identical over 9 bases. The CDR3 has 15 residues. The junction had 4 bases not matched to a gene; V was cut back by 4 bases and J by 3 bases. Germline V lookup: CDR1 SNHLY, CDR2 FYNNEI.

The chain recombines TRBV6-2 or TRBV6-3 with TRBJ1-1; a weak D match, TRBD1 (6 bases). The germline V gene has CDR1 MNHEY and CDR2 SVGEGT. There are 17 residues in the CDR3. With 6 bases removed from V and 1 base from J, the gap between germline ends came to 21 bases. The CDR3 DNA is TGTGCCAGCAGAAGAATCAGGACCGGGACAAGGAACACTGAAGCTTTCTTT. It codes for CASRRIRTGTRNTEAFF.